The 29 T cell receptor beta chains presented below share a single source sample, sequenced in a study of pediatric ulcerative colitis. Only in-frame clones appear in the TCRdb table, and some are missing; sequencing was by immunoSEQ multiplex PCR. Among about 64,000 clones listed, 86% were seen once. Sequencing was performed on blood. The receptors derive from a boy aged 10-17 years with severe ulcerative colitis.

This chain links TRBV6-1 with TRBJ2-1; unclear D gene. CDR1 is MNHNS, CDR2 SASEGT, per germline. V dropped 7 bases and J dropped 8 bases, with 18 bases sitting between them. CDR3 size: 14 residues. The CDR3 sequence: CASKRVPVSDEQFF. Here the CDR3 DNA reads TGTGCCAGCAAAAGGGTCCCCGTTTCGGATGAGCAGTTCTTC.

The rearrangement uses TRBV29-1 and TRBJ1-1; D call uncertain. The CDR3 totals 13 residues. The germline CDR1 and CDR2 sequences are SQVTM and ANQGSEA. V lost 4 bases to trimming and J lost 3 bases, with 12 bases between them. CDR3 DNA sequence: TGCAGCGTTGGGGTGCAGACCTACACTGAAGCTTTCTTT. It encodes CSVGVQTYTEAFF.

Written as DNA, the CDR3 is TGTGCCTGGAGTAAGTTCACACGCTCCTACGAGCAGTACTTC. Translating it yields CAWSKFTRSYEQYF. The chain uses TRBV30 and TRBJ2-7; no firm D call. Trimming pared 2 bases from V and 0 bases from J, leaving 11 bases between. Germline CDR1 GTSNPN, CDR2 SVGIG (reference sequence). The CDR3 is made up of 14 amino acids.

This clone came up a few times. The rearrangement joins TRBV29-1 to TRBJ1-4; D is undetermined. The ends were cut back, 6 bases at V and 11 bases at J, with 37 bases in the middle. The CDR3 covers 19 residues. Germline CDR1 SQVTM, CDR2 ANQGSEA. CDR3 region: CSVPVDSSDPGAFDGKLFF. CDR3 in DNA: TGCAGCGTCCCCGTGGATTCTTCCGACCCAGGCGCTTTTGATGGGAAACTGTTTTTT.

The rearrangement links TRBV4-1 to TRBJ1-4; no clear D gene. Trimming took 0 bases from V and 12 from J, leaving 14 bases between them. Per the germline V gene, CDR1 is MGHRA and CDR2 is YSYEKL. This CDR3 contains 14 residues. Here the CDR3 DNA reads TGCGCCAGCAGCCAAGACTCCCTCGATTCCGAACTGTTTTTT. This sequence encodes CASSQDSLDSELFF.

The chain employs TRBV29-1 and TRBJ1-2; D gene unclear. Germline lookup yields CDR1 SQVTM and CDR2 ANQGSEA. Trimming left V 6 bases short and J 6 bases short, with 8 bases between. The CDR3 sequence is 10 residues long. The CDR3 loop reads CSVGEDGYTF. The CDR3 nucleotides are TGCAGCGTGGGAGAAGATGGCTACACCTTC.

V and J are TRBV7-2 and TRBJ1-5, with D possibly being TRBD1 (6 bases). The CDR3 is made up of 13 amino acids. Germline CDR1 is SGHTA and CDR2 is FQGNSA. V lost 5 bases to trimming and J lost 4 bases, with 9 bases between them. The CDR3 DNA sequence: TGTGCCAGCAGCCAAGGGGGTAATCAGCCCCAGCATTTT. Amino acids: CASSQGGNQPQHF.

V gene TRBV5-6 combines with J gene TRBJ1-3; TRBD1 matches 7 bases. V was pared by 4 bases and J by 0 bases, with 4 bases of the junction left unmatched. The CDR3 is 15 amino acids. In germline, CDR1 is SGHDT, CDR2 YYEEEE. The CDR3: CASSPGTVSGNTIYF. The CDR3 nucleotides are TGTGCCAGCAGCCCAGGGACAGTCTCTGGAAACACCATATATTTT.

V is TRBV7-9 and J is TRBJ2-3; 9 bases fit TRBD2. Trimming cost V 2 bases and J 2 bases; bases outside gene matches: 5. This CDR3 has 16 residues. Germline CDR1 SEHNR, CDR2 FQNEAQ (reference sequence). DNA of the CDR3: TGTGCCAGCAGCTTATGGGCGGGAGGGATCACAGATACGCAGTATTTT. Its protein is CASSLWAGGITDTQYF.

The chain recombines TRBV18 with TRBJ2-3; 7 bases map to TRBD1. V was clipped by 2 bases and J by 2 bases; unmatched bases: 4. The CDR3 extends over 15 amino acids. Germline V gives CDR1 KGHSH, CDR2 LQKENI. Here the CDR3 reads CASSPDRETTDTQYF. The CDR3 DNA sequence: TGTGCCAGCTCACCAGACAGGGAGACCACAGATACGCAGTATTTT.

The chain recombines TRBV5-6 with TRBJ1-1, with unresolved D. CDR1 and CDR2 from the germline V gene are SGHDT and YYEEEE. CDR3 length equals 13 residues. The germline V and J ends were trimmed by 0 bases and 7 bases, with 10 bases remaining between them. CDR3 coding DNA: TGTGCCAGCAGCTTGGCCGCGGGAGATGAAGCTTTCTTT. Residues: CASSLAAGDEAFF.

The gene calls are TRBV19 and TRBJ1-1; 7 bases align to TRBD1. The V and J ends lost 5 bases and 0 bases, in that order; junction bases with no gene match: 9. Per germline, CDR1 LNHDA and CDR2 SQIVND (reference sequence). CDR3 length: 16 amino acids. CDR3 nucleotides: TGTGCCAGTAGTCCCAGGGGGGGGAGAATGAACACTGAAGCTTTCTTT. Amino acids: CASSPRGGRMNTEAFF.

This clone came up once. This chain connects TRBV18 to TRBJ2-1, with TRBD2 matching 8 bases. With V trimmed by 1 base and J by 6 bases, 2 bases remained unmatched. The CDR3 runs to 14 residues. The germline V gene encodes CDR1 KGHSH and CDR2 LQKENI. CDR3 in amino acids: CASSPLAGFNEQFF. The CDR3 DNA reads TGTGCCAGCTCACCACTAGCGGGATTCAATGAGCAGTTCTTC.

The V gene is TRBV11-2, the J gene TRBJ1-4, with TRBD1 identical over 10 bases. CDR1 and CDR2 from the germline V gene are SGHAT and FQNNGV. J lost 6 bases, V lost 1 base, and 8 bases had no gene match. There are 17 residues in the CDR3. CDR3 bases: TGTGCCAGCAGCTTAGGCCTCCGTGGGACAGGGGATGAAAAACTGTTTTTT. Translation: CASSLGLRGTGDEKLFF.

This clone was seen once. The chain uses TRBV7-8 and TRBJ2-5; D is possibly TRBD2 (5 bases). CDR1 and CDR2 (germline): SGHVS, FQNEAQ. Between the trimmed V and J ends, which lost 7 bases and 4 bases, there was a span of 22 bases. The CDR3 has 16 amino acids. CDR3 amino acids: CASTRLVFTEAETQYF. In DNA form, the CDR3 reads TGTGCCAGCACTCGCTTGGTGTTTACGGAGGCAGAGACCCAGTACTTC. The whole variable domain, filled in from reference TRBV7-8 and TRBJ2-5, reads GAGVSQSPRYKVAKRGQDVALRCDPISGHVSLFWYQQALGQGPEFLTYFQNEAQLDKSGLPSDRFFAERPEGSVSTLKIQRTQQEDSAVYLCASTRLVFTEAETQYFGPGTRLLVL.

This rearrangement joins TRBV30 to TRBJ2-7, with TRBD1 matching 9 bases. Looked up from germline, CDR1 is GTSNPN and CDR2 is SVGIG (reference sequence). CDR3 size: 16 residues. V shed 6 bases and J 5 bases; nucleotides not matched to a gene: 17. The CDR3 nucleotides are TGTGCCTGTAGCTTAATCTCGGACAGGGGCCGGCACGAGCAGTACTTC. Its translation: CACSLISDRGRHEQYF.

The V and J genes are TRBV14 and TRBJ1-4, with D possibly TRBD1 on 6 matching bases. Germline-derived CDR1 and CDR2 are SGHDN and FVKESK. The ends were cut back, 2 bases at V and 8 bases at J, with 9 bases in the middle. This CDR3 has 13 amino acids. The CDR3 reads CASSQRGAEKLFF. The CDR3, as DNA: TGTGCCAGCAGCCAACGGGGGGCCGAAAAACTGTTTTTT.

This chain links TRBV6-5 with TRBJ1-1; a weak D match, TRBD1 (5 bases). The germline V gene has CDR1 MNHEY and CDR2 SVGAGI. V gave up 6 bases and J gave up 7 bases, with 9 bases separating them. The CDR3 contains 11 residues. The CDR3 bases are TGTGCCAGCAGCGAGGGGATTGAAGCTTTCTTT. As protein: CASSEGIEAFF.

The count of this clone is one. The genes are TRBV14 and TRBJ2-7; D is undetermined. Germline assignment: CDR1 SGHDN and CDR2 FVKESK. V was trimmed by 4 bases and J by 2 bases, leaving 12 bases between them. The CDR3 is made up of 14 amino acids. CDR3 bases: TGTGCCAGCAGCCGAACGGGTTTCACCTACGAGCAGTACTTC. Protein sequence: CASSRTGFTYEQYF.

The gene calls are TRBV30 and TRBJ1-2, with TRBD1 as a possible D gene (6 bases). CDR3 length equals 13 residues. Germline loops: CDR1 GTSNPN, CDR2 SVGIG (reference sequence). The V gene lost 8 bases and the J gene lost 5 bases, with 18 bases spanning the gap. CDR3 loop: CAGEGGEGYGYTF. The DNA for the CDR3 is TGTGCCGGCGAGGGGGGAGAAGGATATGGCTACACCTTC.

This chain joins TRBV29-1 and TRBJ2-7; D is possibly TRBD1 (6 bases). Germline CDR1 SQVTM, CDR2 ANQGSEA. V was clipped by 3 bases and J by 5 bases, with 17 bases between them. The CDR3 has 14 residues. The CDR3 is CSVEGNRDGDEQYF. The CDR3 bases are TGCAGCGTTGAGGGAAACAGGGATGGCGACGAGCAGTACTTC.

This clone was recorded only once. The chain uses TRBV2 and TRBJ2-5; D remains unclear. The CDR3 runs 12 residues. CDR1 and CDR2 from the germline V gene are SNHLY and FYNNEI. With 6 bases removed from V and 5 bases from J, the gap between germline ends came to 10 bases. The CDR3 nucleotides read TGTGCCAGCAGCTCAGGAGTGGAGACCCAGTACTTC. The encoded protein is CASSSGVETQYF.

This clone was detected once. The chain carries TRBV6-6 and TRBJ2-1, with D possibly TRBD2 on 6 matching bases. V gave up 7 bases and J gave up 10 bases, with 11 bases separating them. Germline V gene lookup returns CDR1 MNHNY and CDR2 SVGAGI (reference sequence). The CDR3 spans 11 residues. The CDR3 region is CASMGGIEQFF. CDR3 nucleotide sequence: TGTGCCAGCATGGGAGGAATAGAGCAGTTCTTC.

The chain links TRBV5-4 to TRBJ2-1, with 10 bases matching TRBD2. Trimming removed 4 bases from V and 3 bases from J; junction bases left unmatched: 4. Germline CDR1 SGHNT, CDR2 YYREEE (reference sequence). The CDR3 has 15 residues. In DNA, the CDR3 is TGTGCCAGCAGCCCTAGCGGGAGTGGCTACAATGAGCAGTTCTTC. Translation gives CASSPSGSGYNEQFF. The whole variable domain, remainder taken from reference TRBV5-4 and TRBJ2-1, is ETGVTQSPTHLIKTRGQQVTLRCSSQSGHNTVSWYQQALGQGPQFIFQYYREEENGRGNFPPRFSGLQFPNYSSELNVNALELDDSALYLCASSPSGSGYNEQFFGPGTRLTVL.

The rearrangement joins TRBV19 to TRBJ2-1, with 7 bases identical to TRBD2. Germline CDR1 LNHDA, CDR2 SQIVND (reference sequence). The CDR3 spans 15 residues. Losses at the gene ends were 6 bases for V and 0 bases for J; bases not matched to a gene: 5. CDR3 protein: CASSSSGSSYNEQFF. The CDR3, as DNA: TGTGCCAGTAGCTCTAGCGGTAGCTCCTACAATGAGCAGTTCTTC.

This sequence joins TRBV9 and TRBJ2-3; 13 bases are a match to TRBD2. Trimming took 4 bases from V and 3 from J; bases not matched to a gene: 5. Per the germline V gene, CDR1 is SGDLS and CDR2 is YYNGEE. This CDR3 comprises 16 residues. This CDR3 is CASSPLAGGPTDTQYF. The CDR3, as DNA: TGTGCCAGCAGCCCACTAGCGGGAGGGCCTACAGATACGCAGTATTTT.

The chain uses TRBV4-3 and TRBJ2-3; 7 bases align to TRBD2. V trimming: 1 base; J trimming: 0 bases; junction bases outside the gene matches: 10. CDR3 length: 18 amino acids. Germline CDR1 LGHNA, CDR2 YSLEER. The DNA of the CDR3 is TGCGCCAGCAGCCAAGCCGTTCCCCTAGCGGAGAGCACAGATACGCAGTATTTT. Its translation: CASSQAVPLAESTDTQYF.

CDR3 loop: CAISETGEKEETQYF. CDR3 coding DNA: TGTGCCATCAGTGAGACTGGGGAGAAGGAAGAGACCCAGTACTTC. The J gene is TRBJ2-5, the V gene TRBV10-3; possible D gene TRBD2, 5 bases. This CDR3 is 15 amino acids long. The V end was cut by 2 bases, the J end by 3 bases, with 13 bases between. CDR1 and CDR2 (germline): ENHRY, SYGVKD.

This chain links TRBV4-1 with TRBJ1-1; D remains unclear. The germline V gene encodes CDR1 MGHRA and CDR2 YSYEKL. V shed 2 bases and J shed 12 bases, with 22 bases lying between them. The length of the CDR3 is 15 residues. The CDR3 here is CASSQHFITPEESFF. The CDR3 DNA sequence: TGCGCCAGCAGCCAACATTTCATTACGCCGGAGGAGTCTTTCTTT.